Here is one T cell receptor beta chain with its context. Its target is not known. TCRdb called the 5' RACE reads again in MiXCR, with one record for every CDR3 protein. The data contain about 470,000 distinct CDR3 sequences, approximately 25% of them singletons. The sample comes from a study of T-cell memory formation after mild COVID-19. Study summary: TCR clusters were mostly donor specific.

The CDR3 is 11 residues long. The germline V and J ends were trimmed by 5 bases and 2 bases, with 5 bases remaining between them. CDR1 and CDR2 (germline): SGHKS, YYEKEE (reference sequence). Study conclusions and caveats: CD4+ clones that contracted lay mainly in CM and EM; CD8+ ones lay in EMRA.

The V gene is TRBV5-5, the J gene TRBJ2-7; D call uncertain. The receptor comes from an adult woman who had mild COVID-19 (a few samples of this study predate the infection). Cell type and time point are not known. The sequenced material came from PBMCs or a T cell subset sorted from them (not recorded which). The CDR3 DNA reads as TGTGCCAGCAGTCATCCCTACGAGCAGTACTTC. As protein: CASSHPYEQYF.